These 24 T cell receptor beta chains originate from one sample sequenced in a study of blood T cell repertoires in COVID-19. The repertoire was sequenced with immunoSEQ multiplex PCR; TCRdb's copy has only in-frame clones and lacks some. The table lists about 76,000 clones, around four fifths of them singletons. Sequencing was done on a sample of peripheral blood. The receptors originated from a human donor in a cohort sampled during active COVID-19.

This clone was seen only a few times. The rearrangement uses TRBV5-4 and TRBJ2-1; the match to TRBD2 covers 12 bases. The J segment lost 0 bases and the V segment lost 3 bases, leaving 13 bases of the junction unmatched. The CDR3 consists of 20 residues. The germline V gene encodes CDR1 SGHNT and CDR2 YYREEE (reference sequence). This CDR3 is CASSSGATSGGLSSYNEQFF. CDR3 DNA sequence: TGTGCCAGCAGCTCGGGTGCGACTAGCGGGGGCCTCAGCTCCTACAATGAGCAGTTCTTC.

This chain links TRBV7-2 with TRBJ1-5; 7 bases are shared with TRBD1. CDR3 length equals 17 residues. CDR1 SGHTA and CDR2 FQGNSA come from the germline V gene. The V and J ends lost 5 bases and 2 bases, in that order; junction bases with no gene match: 12. Here the CDR3 reads CASSPGGGLIRNQPQHF. In DNA form, the CDR3 reads TGTGCCAGCAGCCCAGGGGGTGGACTGATTCGCAATCAGCCCCAGCATTTT.

The gene calls are TRBV3-1 (or the pseudogene TRBV3-2) and TRBJ1-3; D uncertain. Between the trimmed V and J ends, which lost 2 bases and 0 bases, there was a span of 8 bases. CDR3 length equals 15 residues. Germline lookup yields CDR1 LGHDT and CDR2 YNNKEL (reference sequence). CDR3 nucleotides: TGTGCCAGCAGCCAAATGGCAGTCTCTGGAAACACCATATATTTT. It is translated as CASSQMAVSGNTIYF.

The rearrangement uses TRBV27 and TRBJ1-4, with 7 positions matching TRBD1. CDR1 and CDR2 from the germline V gene are MNHEY and SMNVEV (reference sequence). Unmatched junction bases numbered 5, after V lost 3 bases and J lost 7 bases. This CDR3 comprises 14 residues. The CDR3: CASSFRAGGEKLFF. DNA of the CDR3: TGTGCCAGCAGTTTCAGGGCAGGGGGTGAAAAACTGTTTTTT. Full variable domain (rest looked up from reference TRBV27 and TRBJ1-4): EAQVTQNPRYLITVTGKKLTVTCSQNMNHEYMSWYRQDPGLGLRQIYYSMNVEVTDKGDVPEGYKVSRKEKRNFPLILESPSPNQTSLYFCASSFRAGGEKLFFGSGTQLSVL.

The rearrangement uses TRBV25-1 and TRBJ2-3; a possible D gene is TRBD2 (5 bases). The V and J ends lost 2 bases and 4 bases respectively, with 16 bases between them. This CDR3 comprises 16 residues. Germline V gene lookup returns CDR1 MGHDK and CDR2 SYGVNS. CDR3 sequence: CASSEESSGGSDTQYF. DNA of the CDR3: TGTGCCAGCAGTGAAGAGTCCAGCGGAGGCTCAGATACGCAGTATTTT.

This clone was picked up one time. The V call is TRBV30, the J call TRBJ2-1; 9 bases are a match to TRBD2. The CDR3 sequence is 14 residues long. Losses at the gene ends were 3 bases for V and 10 bases for J; bases not matched to a gene: 10. Per the germline V gene, CDR1 is GTSNPN and CDR2 is SVGIG (reference sequence). The CDR3 loop reads CAWSRGGGASEQFF. The DNA of the CDR3 is TGTGCCTGGAGCCGGGGCGGGGGGGCCTCCGAGCAGTTCTTC.

This clone was observed a handful of times. This chain connects TRBV3-1 (or the pseudogene TRBV3-2) to TRBJ1-1, with 9 bases fitting TRBD1. Looked up from germline, CDR1 is LGHDT and CDR2 is YNNKEL (reference sequence). Unmatched junction bases numbered 9, after V lost 6 bases and J lost 4 bases. There are 15 residues in the CDR3. CDR3 in amino acids: CASSGFQTGGTEAFF. CDR3 in DNA: TGTGCCAGCAGTGGATTTCAGACAGGGGGCACTGAAGCTTTCTTT.

The chain uses TRBV7-9 and TRBJ2-1; TRBD1 agrees at 8 bases. Looked up from germline, CDR1 is SEHNR and CDR2 is FQNEAQ (reference sequence). The J segment lost 4 bases and the V segment lost 6 bases, leaving 8 bases of the junction unmatched. The CDR3 loop spans 15 amino acids. In DNA form, the CDR3 reads TGTGCCAGCAGTTCTGGGTGGACAGGGTACAATGAGCAGTTCTTC. Amino acid sequence: CASSSGWTGYNEQFF.

The chain combines TRBV19 with TRBJ2-5, with D maybe TRBD2 (5 bases). V dropped 1 base and J dropped 2 bases, with 5 bases sitting between them. The CDR3 runs 13 residues. Germline V gene sequence: CDR1 LNHDA, CDR2 SQIVND (reference sequence). As DNA, the CDR3 is TGTGCCAGTAGTATAGGAGGGCAAGAGACCCAGTACTTC. Translation: CASSIGGQETQYF.

This chain joins TRBV18 and TRBJ1-2; the D is unclear. The germline gives CDR1 KGHSH, CDR2 LQKENI. Deletions cut 0 bases from V and 7 bases from J, with 18 bases between. The CDR3 totals 16 residues. This chain's CDR3 is CASSPPSLGGGLGYTF. The CDR3 nucleotides read TGTGCCAGCTCACCACCGAGTCTAGGTGGAGGGCTTGGCTACACCTTC.

The genes are TRBV2 and TRBJ2-7; the match to TRBD2 covers 9 bases. With 7 bases clipped from V and 3 bases from J, the junction kept 10 bases outside the gene matches. This CDR3 region has 15 residues. CDR1 and CDR2 (germline): SNHLY, FYNNEI. This CDR3 is CASNAAGGIGYEQYF. DNA of the CDR3: TGTGCCAGCAACGCAGCGGGGGGCATCGGCTACGAGCAGTACTTC.

This chain links TRBV5-1 with TRBJ2-2, with a weak D call TRBD1 (8 bases). V was pared by 5 bases and J by 6 bases, with 17 bases between. The germline CDR1 and CDR2 sequences are SGHRS and YFSETQ. The CDR3 is made up of 15 amino acids. The CDR3, as DNA: TGCGCCAGCAGTCGACAGGGGAGGGGACCCGGGGAGCTGTTTTTT. This gives the protein CASSRQGRGPGELFF.

The rearrangement joins TRBV6-6 to TRBJ2-7; 9 bases fit TRBD1. This CDR3 is 14 amino acids long. Germline V CDR1 and CDR2: MNHNY, SVGAGI (reference sequence). Trimming cost V 5 bases and J 5 bases; bases outside gene matches: 7. CDR3 nucleotide sequence: TGTGCCAGCAGTACAGGGGGCGCTATCCACGAGCAGTACTTC. It yields the protein CASSTGGAIHEQYF.

The rearrangement uses TRBV7-8 and TRBJ1-5; the match to TRBD1 covers 8 bases. The CDR3 consists of 14 residues. V was pared by 5 bases and J by 9 bases, with 9 bases of the junction left unmatched. CDR1 is SGHVS, CDR2 FQNEAQ, per germline. The CDR3 loop reads CASSPRTGTPPQHF. The DNA for the CDR3 is TGTGCCAGCAGCCCACGGACAGGGACACCGCCCCAGCATTTT.

This chain uses TRBV5-1 with TRBJ2-2; 12 positions match TRBD2. The CDR3 is 19 amino acids. Trimming cost V 0 bases and J 0 bases; bases outside gene matches: 6. From germline, CDR1 is SGHRS and CDR2 YFSETQ. The CDR3 coding sequence is TGCGCCAGCAGCTTGGGACTAGCGGGGGCCTACGCGAACACCGGGGAGCTGTTTTTT. It yields the protein CASSLGLAGAYANTGELFF.

The chain employs TRBV29-1 and TRBJ2-5; D not resolved. The CDR3 loop spans 11 amino acids. Germline CDR1 is SQVTM and CDR2 is ANQGSEA. Trimming left V 4 bases short and J 0 bases short, with 3 bases between. DNA of the CDR3: TGCAGCGTTGTCAACCAAGAGACCCAGTACTTC. Its translation: CSVVNQETQYF.

This clone appeared a single time. V is TRBV3-1 (or the pseudogene TRBV3-2) and J is TRBJ2-4, with 7 bases fitting TRBD2. The CDR3 extends over 14 amino acids. V was pared by 5 bases and J by 6 bases, with 7 bases of the junction left unmatched. CDR1 and CDR2 (germline): LGHDT, YNNKEL (reference sequence). CDR3 nucleotide sequence: TGTGCCAGCAGCATCCAGGGCGGGGGAAACATTCAGTACTTC. Translation gives CASSIQGGGNIQYF.

The V gene is TRBV18, the J gene TRBJ2-7; 10 positions match TRBD1. V trimming: 5 bases; J trimming: 2 bases; junction bases outside the gene matches: 6. Per germline, CDR1 KGHSH and CDR2 LQKENI. The CDR3 contains 15 residues. In DNA, the CDR3 is TGTGCCAGCTCAAAGGGACAGGGGCGAACCTACGAGCAGTACTTC. Translating gives CASSKGQGRTYEQYF.

V and J are TRBV29-1 and TRBJ1-1, with a possible D match to TRBD1 (6 bases). The V and J ends lost 6 bases and 2 bases respectively, with 16 bases between them. The CDR3 covers 14 residues. CDR1 SQVTM and CDR2 ANQGSEA come from the germline V gene. The CDR3 region has the DNA TGCAGCGTCTCGGACGGGGGGGCCAACACTGAAGCTTTCTTT. It codes for CSVSDGGANTEAFF.

V gene TRBV9 combines with J gene TRBJ2-2; D not resolved. The CDR3 extends over 14 amino acids. The germline CDR1 and CDR2 sequences are SGDLS and YYNGEE. Trimming left V 4 bases short and J 5 bases short, with 12 bases between. The CDR3 DNA is TGTGCCAGCAGCCCTCGTTCCGGGACCGGGGAGCTGTTTTTT. Protein product: CASSPRSGTGELFF. The full variable domain, its missing parts supplied by reference TRBV9 and TRBJ2-2, is DSGVTQTPKHLITATGQRVTLRCSPRSGDLSVYWYQQSLDQGLQFLIQYYNGEERAKGNILERFSAQQFPDLHSELNLSSLELGDSALYFCASSPRSGTGELFFGEGSRLTVL.

This chain joins TRBV5-1 and TRBJ2-7; tentative D call: TRBD1 (5 bases). The CDR3 has 12 residues. V was clipped by 4 bases and J by 3 bases, with 8 bases between them. Germline lookup yields CDR1 SGHRS and CDR2 YFSETQ. The CDR3: CASSGQGYEQYF. Here the CDR3 DNA reads TGCGCCAGCAGCGGCCAGGGCTACGAGCAGTACTTC.

The rearrangement uses TRBV5-1 and TRBJ1-4; 7 nucleotides line up with TRBD1. V lost 2 bases to trimming and J lost 6 bases; unmatched junction nucleotides: 1. Germline V gene sequence: CDR1 SGHRS, CDR2 YFSETQ. The length of the CDR3 is 13 residues. Here the CDR3 reads CASSFQGDEKLFF. CDR3 nucleotides: TGCGCCAGCAGCTTCCAGGGGGATGAAAAACTGTTTTTT.

This rearrangement joins TRBV9 to TRBJ1-3; 10 bases map to TRBD1. Germline V CDR1 and CDR2: SGDLS, YYNGEE. With V trimmed by 4 bases and J by 0 bases, 10 bases remained unmatched. The CDR3 spans 18 residues. This chain's CDR3 is CASSPRWDRGFSGNTIYF. Written as DNA, the CDR3 is TGTGCCAGCAGCCCACGATGGGACAGGGGATTCTCTGGAAACACCATATATTTT.

V is TRBV20-1 and J is TRBJ2-5; D is ambiguous. The V and J ends lost 6 bases and 5 bases respectively, with 7 bases between them. The germline gives CDR1 DFQATT, CDR2 SNEGSKA (reference sequence). The CDR3 is 10 residues long. In DNA form, the CDR3 reads TGCAGTGCCGCACGGGAGACCCAGTACTTC. Translated, it gives CSAARETQYF.